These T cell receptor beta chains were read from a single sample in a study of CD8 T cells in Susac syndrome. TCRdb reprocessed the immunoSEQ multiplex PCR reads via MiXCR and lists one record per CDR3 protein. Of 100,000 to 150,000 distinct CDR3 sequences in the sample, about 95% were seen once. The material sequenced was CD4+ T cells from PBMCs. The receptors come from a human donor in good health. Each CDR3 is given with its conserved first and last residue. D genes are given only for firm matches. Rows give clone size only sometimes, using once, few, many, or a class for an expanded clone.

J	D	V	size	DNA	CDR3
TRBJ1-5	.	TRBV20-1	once	TGCAGTGCTAGGACCGGGACGCGAGAGGGGCAGCCCCAGCATTTT	CSARTGTREGQPQHF
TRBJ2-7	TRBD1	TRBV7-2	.	TGTGCCAGCAGCGCGCAGGGGGCGAGCTACGAGCAGTACTTC	CASSAQGASYEQYF
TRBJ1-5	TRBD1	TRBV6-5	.	TGTGCCAGCAGTTACTTCCCGGGACAGGATCAGCCCCAGCATTTT	CASSYFPGQDQPQHF
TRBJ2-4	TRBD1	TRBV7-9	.	TGTGCCAGCACCTTTCGAAGGCAGGGGGATGACATTCAGTACTTC	CASTFRRQGDDIQYF
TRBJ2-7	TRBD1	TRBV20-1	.	TGCAGTGCTAGAGACGAAAAACAGGGGATCACCTACGAGCAGTACTTC	CSARDEKQGITYEQYF
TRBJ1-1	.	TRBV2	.	TGTGCCAGCAGTGTCGAGGGAGGCACTGAAGCTTTCTTT	CASSVEGGTEAFF
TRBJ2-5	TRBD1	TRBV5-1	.	TGCGCCAGCAGTTTGGACGGGACAGGGGGCTTGGAGACCCAGTACTTC	CASSLDGTGGLETQYF
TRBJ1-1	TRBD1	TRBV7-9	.	TGTGCCAGCAGCTTATTAGCCTCACAGGGGAAAGCTTTCTTT	CASSLLASQGKAFF
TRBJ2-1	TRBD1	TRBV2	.	TGTGCCAGCAGTGGACAGGGGGTTTACAATGAGCAGTTCTTC	CASSGQGVYNEQFF
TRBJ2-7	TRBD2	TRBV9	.	TGTGCCAGCAGCGTAGCGGCGGGAGCCTACTACGAGCAGTACTTC	CASSVAAGAYYEQYF
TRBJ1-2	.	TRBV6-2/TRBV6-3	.	TGTGCCAGCAGTACCTCAAGGGATGGCTACACCTTC	CASSTSRDGYTF
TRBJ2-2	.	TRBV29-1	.	TGCAGCGTTGAATCGTGGACAGAGAACACCGGGGAGCTGTTTTTT	CSVESWTENTGELFF
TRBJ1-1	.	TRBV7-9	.	TGTGCCAGCAGCTTGGGCAGAACAATGAACACTGAAGCTTTCTTT	CASSLGRTMNTEAFF
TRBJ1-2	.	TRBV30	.	TGTGCCTGGAGGCCCTTTGGACCGAGTAACTATGGCTACACCTTC	CAWRPFGPSNYGYTF
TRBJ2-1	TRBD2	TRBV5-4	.	TGTGCCAGCAGCCCCCCCCTAGCGGGAGGGCCTGGGGGTGAGCAGTTCTTC	CASSPPLAGGPGGEQFF
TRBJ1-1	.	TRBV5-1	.	TGCGCCAGCAAGGAGGAGCGTGAAGCTTTCTTT	CASKEEREAFF
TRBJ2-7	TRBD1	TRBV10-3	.	TGTGCCATCAGTGGTAGGGGACAGGGAACCGAGCAGTACTTC	CAISGRGQGTEQYF
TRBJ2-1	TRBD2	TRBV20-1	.	TGCAGTGCTAGAGATCGATCGGGAGGTTGGGTCAATGAGCAGTTCTTC	CSARDRSGGWVNEQFF
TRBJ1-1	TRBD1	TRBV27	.	TGTGCCACCGGACAGGCCATGAACACTGAAGCTTTCTTT	CATGQAMNTEAFF
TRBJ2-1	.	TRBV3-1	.	TGTGCCAGCAGCCAGGTCCGGACCGGGGATGAGCAGTTCTTC	CASSQVRTGDEQFF
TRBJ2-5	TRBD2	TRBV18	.	TGTGCCAGCTCCCGGACAGCGGGAGGGCCGGAGGAGACCCAGTACTTC	CASSRTAGGPEETQYF
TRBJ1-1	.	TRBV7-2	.	TGTGCCAGCAGCTCCGGCATTGCTGAAGCTTTCTTT	CASSSGIAEAFF
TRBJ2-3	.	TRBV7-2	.	TGTGCCAGCAGCTACCAGGGAGTAGATACGCAGTATTTT	CASSYQGVDTQYF
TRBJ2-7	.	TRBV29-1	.	TGCAGCGTTGAACTTGCAGGGACCTACGAGCAGTACTTC	CSVELAGTYEQYF